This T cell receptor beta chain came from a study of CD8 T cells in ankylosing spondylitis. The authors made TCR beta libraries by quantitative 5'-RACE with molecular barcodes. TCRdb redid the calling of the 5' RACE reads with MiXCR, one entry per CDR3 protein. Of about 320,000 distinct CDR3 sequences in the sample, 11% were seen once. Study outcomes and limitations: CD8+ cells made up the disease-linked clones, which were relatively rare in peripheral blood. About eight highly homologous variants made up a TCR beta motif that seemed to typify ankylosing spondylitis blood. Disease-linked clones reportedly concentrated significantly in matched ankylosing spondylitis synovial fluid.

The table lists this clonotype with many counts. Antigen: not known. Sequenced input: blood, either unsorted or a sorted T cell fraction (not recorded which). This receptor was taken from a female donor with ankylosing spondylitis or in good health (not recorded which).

Here the CDR3 DNA reads TGCGCCAGCAGCCCGCAGGGGATCTCCTACGAGCAGTACTTC. Its protein is CASSPQGISYEQYF. This sequence joins TRBV5-1 and TRBJ2-7, with D tentatively TRBD1 (6 bases). Germline CDR1 is SGHRS and CDR2 is YFSETQ. CDR3 size: 14 residues. Trimming stripped 4 bases from V and 0 bases from J, with 11 bases between.